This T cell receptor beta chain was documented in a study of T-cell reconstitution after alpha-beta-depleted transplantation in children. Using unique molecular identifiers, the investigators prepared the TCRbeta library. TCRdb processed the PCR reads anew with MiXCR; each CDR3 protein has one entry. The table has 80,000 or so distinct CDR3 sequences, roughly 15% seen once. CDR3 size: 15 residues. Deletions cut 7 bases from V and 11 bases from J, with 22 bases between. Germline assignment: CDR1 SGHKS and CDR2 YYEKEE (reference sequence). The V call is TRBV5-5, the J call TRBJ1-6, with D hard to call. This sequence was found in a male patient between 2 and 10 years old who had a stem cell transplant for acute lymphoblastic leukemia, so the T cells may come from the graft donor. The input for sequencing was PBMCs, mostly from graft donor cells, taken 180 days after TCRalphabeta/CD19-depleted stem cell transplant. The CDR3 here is CASAVGMGAETPLHF. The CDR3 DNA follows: TGTGCCAGCGCAGTTGGGATGGGCGCGGAGACACCCCTCCACTTT.